This T cell receptor (beta chain) is from a study of cytomegalovirus exposure and HLA in healthy donors. General study findings and limits: In a later analysis, donors in an Asian-associated ancestry cluster reportedly had fewer N-insertions in productive TCRs than the cohort mean. TCR beta V segments were, for the most part, productive about 87% or about 30% of the time in an earlier analysis. The study recorded 160 or so TCR beta chains that were cytomegalovirus-associated.

In the PCR, 60 Vbeta and 13 Jbeta primers were used. Clones were read by immunoSEQ multiplex PCR, and TCRdb kept only the in-frame ones, dropping some. The sample records fewer than 250,000 clones, around 80% being singletons. A remark on this clone: Its specificity is not known.

The sequenced sample was PBMCs. The sequence came from a man aged 30 to 39 in good health and CMV-seronegative.

CDR3 bases: TGTGCCAGCAGCGTGACAGGGAAAGAGACCCAGTACTTC. Its protein product is CASSVTGKETQYF. J is TRBJ2-5 and V is TRBV5-5; 7 nucleotides align to TRBD1. The V gene's germline CDR1 is SGHKS and CDR2 YYEKEE (reference sequence). V shed 4 bases and J 3 bases; nucleotides not matched to a gene: 3. The CDR3 has 13 residues.